This T cell receptor beta chain was identified in a study of regulatory T cells in long-lasting Graves disease. Stated time point: newly diagnosed GD, antithyroid drugs for less than 3 months. Isolated PBMC RNA provided the starting material for the TCR library. In building TCR beta libraries, iRepertoire HTBI primers were used together with Arm-PCR of CDR3 regions. TCRdb ran MiXCR on the multiplex PCR reads and lists one entry per CDR3 protein. The data show approximately 540,000 distinct CDR3 sequences, 12% seen once. The CDR3 contains 13 residues. The V gene lost 4 bases and the J gene lost 4 bases, with 10 bases spanning the gap. The germline CDR1 and CDR2 sequences are SGDLS and YYNGEE. This clonotype turned up a few times. The data also belong to a second study, concerning T cells in Graves' hyperthyroidism and ophthalmopathy. That study reports: HTBI primers drove first-round RT-PCR of the TCR CDR3.

The material sequenced was peripheral blood mononuclear cells (PBMCs), taken at new diagnosis, from a patient treated with antithyroid drugs. The chain joins TRBV9 to TRBJ2-3, with unresolved D. The sequence came from a woman in her 30s with Graves disease. CDR3 coding DNA: TGTGCCAGCAGCTCGTACTTACCAGATACGCAGTATTTT. Its protein product is CASSSYLPDTQYF.